This T cell receptor (beta chain) was sequenced in a study of PD-L1 blockade in urothelial cancer. Study background: It was in the mid-2010s that patients started atezolizumab at 1,200 mg intravenously every 3 weeks.

The table came from immunoSEQ multiplex PCR; TCRdb's copy has only in-frame clones and leaves some out. This table has around 79,000 clones, around four fifths appearing once. Specified time point: pretreatment peripheral blood. Whole-study findings and limits: Patients with below-median pretreatment blood clonality survived longer.

In this sample, this clone turned up once. The antigen is not known. Germline CDR1 and CDR2: SGHDT and YYEEEE. The CDR3 is 14 amino acids. The V and J ends lost 4 bases and 4 bases respectively, with 14 bases between them. The TCR sequence derives from a man between 35 and 55 years old with urothelial cancer. This rearrangement joins TRBV5-6 to TRBJ1-2; D is perhaps TRBD1 (6 bases). The specimen comprised PBMCs, sampled around atezolizumab (anti-PD-L1) treatment. This chain's CDR3 is CASSPTQGIYGYTF. Here the CDR3 DNA reads TGTGCCAGCAGCCCGACCCAGGGGATCTATGGCTACACCTTC.